This T cell receptor beta chain was documented in a study of cytomegalovirus exposure and HLA in healthy donors (TCRdb year 2017). Study-level background: According to an earlier analysis of a few hundred of the donors, some 170 million T cells yielded roughly 110 million unique TCR beta sequences and 276 Gb of sequence data. Donor age, sex, ethnicity and CMV serostatus were compiled alongside the repertoire data. Genome-wide SNP genotypes for about 60% of the 666 donors were used in a later genetic analysis, which treated that subset as a discovery cohort. The later analysis used no new phenotypic data to find candidate immune exposures, relying instead on TCR beta sequences and their occurrence across donors. An earlier analysis of several hundred of the donors used high-throughput TCR beta sequencing to judge whether each TCR beta V gene segment behaved as functional or pseudogenic. HLA typing covered class I and class II loci at four-digit resolution. Every discovery cohort repertoire had been produced on one sequencing platform. The number of donors typed differed by locus, with about 629-630 for A, B, C, DRB1 and DQB1, over 500 for DQA1, approximately 570 for DPA1, and approximately 470 for DPB1. About 320 gigabases of sequencing data and some 85 million unique TCR sequences were included in an early release covering roughly 600 HLA-typed donors. Four to six DR-DQ haplotypes were handled as single units for association and clustering, since linkage in the cohort was strong. The study combined high-throughput TCR immunosequencing, statistical association of individual TCRs with disease status, and machine learning to predict cytomegalovirus infection status. Across 300 to 500 genotyped donors of the cohort, an average of about 240,000 unique TCR beta nucleotide sequences per donor were sequenced, and roughly a sixth of those sequences were non-productive. The study profiled the T cell repertoires of under 850 subjects by immunosequencing and related them to cytomegalovirus serostatus. The study aimed to test whether cataloging public T cell receptors could reveal signatures of past pathogen exposure. Of the approximately 400 genotyped donors, 65% to 90% fell in the genetic ancestry cluster associated with self-reported Caucasian donors. Besides the first cohort of 666 subjects, a separate validation cohort made up of about 120 different subjects was used. In a later analysis, previously published TCR beta repertoires from 666 donors were re-analyzed and high-resolution HLA genotyping was added so that TCR occurrence patterns could be studied.

The library relied on the immunoSEQ multiplex PCR assay. For the multiplex PCR, a mixture combining 60 forward primers for TCR Vbeta segments and 13 reverse primers for TCR Jbeta segments was used. The CDR3 region of rearranged TCR beta genes was amplified from genomic DNA with a multiplex PCR assay. Amplified TCR beta libraries were sequenced as 87-base-pair reads on the Illumina HiSeq System. As for the authors' bioinformatics: A later analysis tallied 80 million to 95 million unique TCR beta chains across the approximately 670 repertoires, and roughly 11 million of those chains were shared by two or more donors. A nearest-neighbor algorithm error-corrected the raw reads and collapsed the reads into unique sequences, merging closely related sequences to remove PCR and sequencing errors. CDR3 sequences were aligned to IMGT reference sequences to assign V, D and J gene segments. Each retained sequence needed at least a six-nucleotide match to both a V gene segment and a J gene segment. A rearrangement counted as productive if the CDR3 had no stop codons and remained in frame with V and J, and every other rearrangement counted as non-productive. Following IMGT convention, CDR3 was defined as the stretch from the second conserved V-encoded cysteine up to the conserved J-encoded phenylalanine. The earlier analysis of fewer than 700 of the donors excluded sequences that lacked an unambiguous match to a single V gene segment. In an earlier analysis of 587 of the donors, V segments were called functional above 56.7% productive rearrangements and were called segregating when the between-donor standard deviation exceeded 5%. To diagnose cytomegalovirus status from the catalog of TCR beta chain sequences, a statistical classification framework was built. In a later analysis, V and J genes were assigned by comparing TCR nucleotide sequences against IMGT/GENE-DB human TR gene sequences. The TCRdist pipeline was used in a later analysis to assign CDR3 sequences and most-parsimonious VDJ recombination scenarios. In a later analysis, each TCR beta chain was defined by its CDR3 amino acid sequence together with its V-gene family, and reads without a unique V-gene family were excluded. In a later analysis, 450 to 600 highly shared, low-generation-probability nucleotide sequences were removed to address suspected cross-contamination and a sequencing artifact. A later analysis calculated a clonal expansion index for each public chain from normalized within-repertoire ranks of inferred template counts. In a later analysis, generation probabilities were computed using a VDJ recombination model fitted to out-of-frame rearrangements, and the results were checked against IGoR. In a later analysis, hypergeometric tests were used to score TCR-TCR, TCR-HLA and TCR-CMV co-occurrence, with a repertoire-size bias correction applied to TCR pairs. To estimate false discovery rates, a later analysis permuted the HLA or CMV assignments 20 times. In a later analysis, co-occurring TCRs were grouped using DBSCAN, with TCRdist sequence similarity added in when clustering inside HLA-allele-positive subsets. Co-occurrence clustering excluded repertoires with fewer than 30,000 or more than 120,000 public chains, plus five with anomalous nucleotide sharing. TCRdb provides this immuneACCESS table in a form limited to in-frame rearrangements. Some clones are lacking; in checked studies, under half of them reflect an unresolved V gene, and why the rest are absent is not known. That table gives V, J and clone size, and the DNA gave D and trimming. The sample table includes roughly 100,000 clones. Roughly 3.5% of the sample is held by the ten biggest clonotypes.

Cut back by 4 bases and 3 bases, the V and J ends lie 12 bases apart. From the germline V gene, CDR1 is MGHRA and CDR2 is YSYEKL. CDR3 length: 15 amino acids, cysteine to phenylalanine. Kept here is only the CDR3 DNA, which spans 45 bases and is read in frame from base 1. The cohort consisted of 600 to 750 healthy bone marrow donors. At the time of sampling, every cohort member was nominally healthy, though immune exposures that went unrecorded were likely present. The donor tested CMV seronegative, placing the donor among the 350 or so seronegative members of the cohort. A peripheral blood sample was provided by each donor, and peripheral blood mononuclear cells were used for TCR beta sequencing. Genomic DNA was extracted from the blood cell samples with the Qiagen DNeasy Blood Extraction Kit. In the case of this clone: This clone's antigen is unknown.

General findings and caveats noted by the study authors: When HLA alleles, especially DR and DQ, strongly co-occurred, TCR associations were difficult to assign to individual alleles. According to a later analysis, TCR association rates differed among HLA loci, with DRB1 alleles showing the most associated TCRs and HLA-C alleles showing the fewest. At a false discovery rate of 0.05, a later analysis linked 16,000 or so TCR beta sequences to specific HLA alleles. This cohort had only TCR beta chains sequenced, and the lack of alpha or paired-chain data limited which features could be detected. According to a later analysis, most CMV-associated TCR beta chains appeared to be HLA-restricted, and the HLA associations seemed to be driven largely by CMV exposure. Broadly in line with IMGT annotations, most TCR beta V segments showed up in productive rearrangements about 90% or about 30% of the time in an earlier analysis of approximately 600 of the donors. The classifier was reported to diagnose cytomegalovirus status with high specificity and sensitivity in both the original cohort and the validation cohort. An association between a missense DCLRE1C variant and V-gene and J-gene trimming of TCR beta chains was found in a later genetic analysis and replicated in an independent cohort. A later analysis found that HLA-associated TCR beta chains were more clonally expanded and had lower generation probabilities than equally common non-associated chains. While some public TCRs were present in many individuals, most TCR sequences turned up only very rarely across donors. In a later genetic analysis, fewer N-insertions in productive TCRs were reported among donors in an Asian-associated ancestry cluster than the approximately 670-donor mean. A later analysis reported that several top co-occurrence clusters appeared linked to parvovirus B19, influenza, CMV and Epstein-Barr virus. A further reported finding was that TCR beta sequences accurately predicted the HLA-A and HLA-B alleles for most subjects in the first cohort. A few of the identified cytomegalovirus-associated TCR beta chains were confirmed in vitro to be specific for cytomegalovirus antigens. Because the 87-base-pair reads could not distinguish some IMGT-functional V segments, including TRBV6-2 and TRBV6-3, those segments were excluded. The study listed approximately 160 TCR beta chains as associated with cytomegalovirus. CMV serostatus was the only immune exposure information available for the cohort. A cluster of highly shared sequence variants was judged likely to be a technical artifact of the sequencing pipeline. Roughly uniform sequencing depth across donors was assumed in presence/absence analyses, although this assumption may not hold. It was suggested by the authors that the approach could potentially be generalized to other disease states and immunological phenotypes. Because counts were too low, roughly 18 rarely observed V segments, including chromosome 9 orphons, were left out of the earlier analysis of several hundred of the donors. Linkage disequilibrium might explain the correlated functional status among segregating V segments, but an unknown experimental factor could not be excluded. Because HLA typing was unavailable for some donors at each locus, only the typed subset was used in association tests.

The clonotype comes from a woman aged 25 to 39 in good health and CMV-seronegative. Recombination joined TRBV4-1 with TRBJ2-2, with TRBD1 tentatively as D gene (6 bases match). Sequenced: PBMCs. Here the CDR3 is given as CASSRGRGDTGELFF. In nucleotide form, the sequence is TGCGCCAGCAGCCGGGGCAGGGGTGACACCGGGGAGCTGTTTTTT.